The present T cell receptor (beta chain) was sequenced within a study of STAT5B mutations in CD4+ large granular lymphocyte leukemia. Whole-study results and caveats: Higher CD4+ than CD8+ T-LGLL clonality might reflect small sample size. Around 25% of private leukemic clonotypes occurred rarely in other patients' non-leukemic repertoires.

Control samples were healthy donors' buffy coats. Of note for this clone: Its matching antigen is unknown.

Generated by immunoSEQ multiplex PCR, the TCRdb table keeps only in-frame clones and is missing some. The table lists some 29,000 clones, roughly 80% of them singletons. This sequence was found in a human donor in good health. Sequenced input: CD4+ T cells from blood buffy coats.

The CDR3 sequence: CASSGSGQYYNEQFF. The CDR3 DNA reads TGTGCCAGCAGTGGGTCGGGACAGTACTACAATGAGCAGTTCTTC. The rearrangement uses TRBV6-1 and TRBJ2-1, with TRBD1 matching 7 bases. Per germline, CDR1 MNHNS and CDR2 SASEGT. J lost 3 bases, V lost 4 bases, and 6 bases had no gene match. The CDR3 covers 15 residues.